The 15 T cell receptor beta chains below were found in one sample sequenced in a study of blood T cell repertoires in COVID-19. Data came from immunoSEQ multiplex PCR; TCRdb stores just in-frame clones and leaves some out. The sample records about 280,000 clones, 70% to 90% being singletons. The sequenced material came from PBMCs or T cells enriched from blood (not recorded which). These receptors were obtained from a woman under 40 who had recovered from COVID-19.

The chain joins TRBV13 to TRBJ1-2; TRBD1 agrees at 9 bases. Germline V gene sequence: CDR1 PRHDT, CDR2 FYEKMQ (reference sequence). Trimming cost V 1 base and J 5 bases; bases outside gene matches: 5. This CDR3 is 15 amino acids long. DNA for the CDR3: TGTGCCAGCAGCTTAGTGGGACAGGGCTTGTATGGCTACACCTTC. This sequence encodes CASSLVGQGLYGYTF.

The chain couples TRBV28 to TRBJ1-5; TRBD1 matches 9 bases. The CDR3 covers 15 residues. Germline values: CDR1 MDHEN, CDR2 SYDVKM. The ends lost 4 bases at V and 5 bases at J; junction bases unmatched: 6. CDR3 bases: TGTGCCAGCAGTTGGAGGACAGGGGCGGATCAGCCCCAGCATTTT. Protein: CASSWRTGADQPQHF.

The V and J genes are TRBV7-8 and TRBJ2-7, with TRBD1 matching over 8 bases. The CDR3 loop spans 16 amino acids. CDR1 SGHVS and CDR2 FQNEAQ come from the germline V gene. V lost 5 bases, J lost 2 bases, and 11 bases stayed unmatched. CDR3 nucleotides: TGTGCCAGCAGCAAATTCTGGACAGGGCAAACCTACGAGCAGTACTTC. Its protein is CASSKFWTGQTYEQYF.

The J gene is TRBJ1-4, the V gene TRBV19; the match to TRBD1 covers 7 bases. The junction had 13 bases not matched to a gene; V was cut back by 9 bases and J by 6 bases. The V gene's germline CDR1 is LNHDA and CDR2 SQIVND (reference sequence). CDR3 length: 15 amino acids. CDR3 sequence (DNA): TGTGCCAGCCAGTACGGAGGGGACAGCCATGAAAAACTGTTTTTT. Its protein product is CASQYGGDSHEKLFF.

The V gene is TRBV3-1 (or the pseudogene TRBV3-2), the J gene TRBJ1-6; 8 nucleotides align to TRBD1. This CDR3 has 17 residues. Germline CDR1 reads LGHDT; CDR2 reads YNNKEL (reference sequence). The V segment lost 4 bases and the J segment 1 base; nucleotides outside the gene matches: 6. CDR3 sequence reads: CASSPYRGKSYNSPLHF. CDR3 bases: TGTGCCAGCAGCCCCTACAGGGGGAAATCCTATAATTCACCCCTCCACTTT.

The genes are TRBV28 and TRBJ1-4; TRBD1 agrees at 10 bases. V was clipped by 5 bases and J by 7 bases; unmatched bases: 19. CDR3 length: 19 residues. Germline CDR1 and CDR2: MDHEN and SYDVKM. DNA for the CDR3: TGTGCCAGCAGTCCGACGCATATTCGGACAGGGGGTATCGTTGAAAAACTGTTTTTT. Translated, it gives CASSPTHIRTGGIVEKLFF.

CDR3 in amino acids: CAWRGRTLKGSPLHF. The DNA for the CDR3 is TGTGCCTGGAGAGGCAGGACACTAAAGGGTTCACCCCTCCACTTT. The rearrangement links TRBV30 to TRBJ1-6; D is perhaps TRBD1 (5 bases). The germline V gene encodes CDR1 GTSNPN and CDR2 SVGIG (reference sequence). Between the trimmed V and J ends, which lost 3 bases and 9 bases, there was a span of 18 bases. The CDR3 covers 15 residues.

The J gene is TRBJ2-4, the V gene TRBV20-1; D possibly corresponds to TRBD2 (5 bases). Trimming stripped 5 bases from V and 5 bases from J, with 7 bases between. Germline CDR1 is DFQATT and CDR2 is SNEGSKA (reference sequence). The CDR3 contains 11 residues. This CDR3 reads CSAGEQNIQYF. CDR3 DNA sequence: TGCAGTGCTGGGGAGCAAAACATTCAGTACTTC.

This chain joins TRBV19 and TRBJ1-5, with 10 bases lining up with TRBD1. The ends lost 5 bases at V and 6 bases at J; junction bases unmatched: 7. CDR1 is LNHDA and CDR2 is SQIVND in the germline V gene (reference sequence). The CDR3 has 15 amino acids. CDR3 loop: CASSFGTGESQPQHF. In nucleotides, the CDR3 is TGTGCCAGTAGTTTTGGGACAGGGGAGAGTCAGCCCCAGCATTTT.

This clone was seen a handful of times. The J gene is TRBJ1-2, the V gene TRBV25-1; 7 nucleotides line up with TRBD1. Trimming took 4 bases from V and 0 from J; bases not matched to a gene: 2. Per the germline V gene, CDR1 is MGHDK and CDR2 is SYGVNS. The CDR3 covers 14 residues. CDR3 in DNA: TGTGCCAGCAGTGGGGGACAGCCTAACTATGGCTACACCTTC. Amino acids: CASSGGQPNYGYTF.

This rearrangement joins TRBV11-3 to TRBJ1-1; D remains unclear. The length of the CDR3 is 13 residues. Germline loops: CDR1 SGHNT, CDR2 YENEEA. Trimming took 2 bases from V and 4 from J, leaving 8 bases between them. The CDR3 loop is CASSLYPGTEAFF. Written as DNA, the CDR3 is TGTGCCAGCAGCTTATATCCGGGCACTGAAGCTTTCTTT.

The chain couples TRBV4-2 to TRBJ1-4; possible D gene TRBD1, 6 bases. The CDR3 is made up of 15 amino acids. Germline values: CDR1 LGHNA, CDR2 YNFKEQ. V lost 3 bases and J 2 bases, leaving 10 bases between the germline ends. This chain's CDR3 is CASSHGTGTNEKLFF. For the CDR3, the DNA is TGTGCCAGCAGCCACGGAACAGGGACTAATGAAAAACTGTTTTTT.

The count of this clone is one. The CDR3, as DNA: TGTGCCAGCAGCCCCAGGGGGTCCCCCCTAAGCTATGGCTACACCTTC. It is translated as CASSPRGSPLSYGYTF. The chain is built from TRBV7-9 and TRBJ1-2, with 7 bases identical to TRBD1. Germline assignment: CDR1 SEHNR and CDR2 FQNEAQ (reference sequence). The ends lost 5 bases at V and 4 bases at J; junction bases unmatched: 13. The CDR3 is 16 amino acids.

The chain carries TRBV10-3 and TRBJ2-5; no firm D call. Trimming left V 11 bases short and J 7 bases short, with 8 bases between. The germline V gene has CDR1 ENHRY and CDR2 SYGVKD. The CDR3 runs to 9 residues. CDR3 DNA: TGTGCCCCGTACGGGACCCAGTACTTC. Amino acid sequence: CAPYGTQYF.

The chain recombines TRBV6-1 with TRBJ1-2; no definite D call. V lost 3 bases to trimming and J lost 0 bases, with 17 bases between them. The CDR3 has 17 residues. Germline-derived CDR1 and CDR2 are MNHNS and SASEGT. CDR3 loop: CASSDPVQRNANYGYTF. The CDR3 DNA reads TGTGCCAGCAGTGACCCTGTCCAGCGCAATGCTAACTATGGCTACACCTTC.